Included here is one TCR beta chain sequence, with context. Assay used: immunoSEQ multiplex PCR; TCRdb lists only in-frame clones, some missing. The data show tens of thousands of clones, 80% seen once. The data are from a study of OX40 agonist ivuxolimab in advanced cancers. Germline V gene lookup returns CDR1 MNHNS and CDR2 SASEGT. V was pared by 8 bases and J by 8 bases, with 6 bases of the junction left unmatched. There are 15 residues in the CDR3. The clonotype comes from an adult with an advanced solid tumor such as melanoma, head and neck, liver or kidney cancer. The sample was CD4+ or CD8+ T cells sorted from blood, taken in a trial of the OX40 agonist ivuxolimab. This chain joins TRBV6-1 and TRBJ2-1; 16 nucleotides line up with TRBD2. The CDR3 DNA sequence: TGTGCCAGCCGGGGACTAGCGGGGGGGCCCTATGAGCAGTTCTTC. Protein: CASRGLAGGPYEQFF.